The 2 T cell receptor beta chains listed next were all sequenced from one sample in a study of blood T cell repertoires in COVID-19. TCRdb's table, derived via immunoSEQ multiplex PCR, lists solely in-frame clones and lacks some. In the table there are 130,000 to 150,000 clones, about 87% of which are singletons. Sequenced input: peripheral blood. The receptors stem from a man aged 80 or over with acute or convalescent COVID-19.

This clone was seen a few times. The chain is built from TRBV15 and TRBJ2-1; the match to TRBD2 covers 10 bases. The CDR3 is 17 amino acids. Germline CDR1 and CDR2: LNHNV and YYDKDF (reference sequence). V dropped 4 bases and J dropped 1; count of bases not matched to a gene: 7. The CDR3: CATSIRSSGRSYNEQFF. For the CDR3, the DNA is TGTGCCACCAGCATCCGATCTAGCGGGAGATCCTACAATGAGCAGTTCTTC.

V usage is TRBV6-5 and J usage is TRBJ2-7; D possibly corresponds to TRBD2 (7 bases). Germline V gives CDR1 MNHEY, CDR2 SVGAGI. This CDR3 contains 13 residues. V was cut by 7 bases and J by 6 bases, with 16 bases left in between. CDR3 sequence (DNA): TGTGCCAGCAAGGGGGGAGGGGATGGCGAGCAGTACTTC. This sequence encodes CASKGGGDGEQYF.